The rows below give T cell receptor beta chains drawn from one sample of a study of beta chain features in type 1 diabetes. Profiling relied on immunoSEQ multiplex PCR, and the TCRdb table lists in-frame clones only, not all of them. The sample lists some 220,000 clones, approximately 10% occurring once. Sequenced: central memory CD4+ T cells from blood. Receptors were obtained from a man between 18 and 35 years old in good health. Each CDR3 is given with its conserved first and last residue. Each record gives: J gene, V gene, clone size, D gene, CDR3 DNA, CDR3 protein. The D gene is left open where the match is weak. Part of the rows lack a size; the others show once, few, many or a class for expanded clones.

>TRBJ1-1|TRBV9|.|TRBD1
TGTGCCAGCGGAGGGACAGGGAGGACTGAAGCTTTCTTT
CASGGTGRTEAFF
>TRBJ2-3|TRBV25-1|many|.
TGTGCCAGCAGTGAGACAGCTAGCACAGATACGCAGTATTTT
CASSETASTDTQYF
>TRBJ2-4|TRBV27|few|.
TGTGCCAGCAGAGTACTAGCCAAAAACATTCAGTACTTC
CASRVLAKNIQYF
>TRBJ2-7|TRBV18|few|.
TGTGCCAGCTCACATGTAACGACGGTTTCCTACGAGCAGTACTTC
CASSHVTTVSYEQYF
>TRBJ1-4|TRBV7-9|.|.
TGTGCCAGCAGCTTAGTGCGCTTGGACCTTGAAAAACTGTTTTTT
CASSLVRLDLEKLFF
>TRBJ2-3|TRBV5-4|few|.
TGTGCCAGCAGCTTGCCAGGCAGGGAGGCCACAGATACGCAGTATTTT
CASSLPGREATDTQYF
>TRBJ1-1|TRBV5-6|.|.
TGTGCCAGCAGCAAACACCGGGACTTGAACACTGAAGCTTTCTTT
CASSKHRDLNTEAFF
>TRBJ1-3|TRBV2|few|.
TGTGCCAGCAGCAGTACGAGAAGCTTCTCTGGAAACACCATATATTTT
CASSSTRSFSGNTIYF
>TRBJ2-5|TRBV5-1|.|.
TGCGCCAGCAGTATGGATAGAGAGACCCAGTACTTC
CASSMDRETQYF
>TRBJ1-2|TRBV5-4|.|TRBD1
TGTGCCAGCAGCTCAGACAGGGCTAGGTATGGCTACACCTTC
CASSSDRARYGYTF
>TRBJ2-3|TRBV15|few|.
TGTGCCACCAGCAGAAGCTCTTTCGGCACAGATACGCAGTATTTT
CATSRSSFGTDTQYF
>TRBJ2-5|TRBV7-3|.|.
TGTGCCAGCAGCTTAGGGTCGGGAGTGGAGACCCAGTACTTC
CASSLGSGVETQYF
>TRBJ2-3|TRBV11-2|few|.
TGTGCCAGCAGCTTAGGGGTCCGGGCTGGGGATACGCAGTATTTT
CASSLGVRAGDTQYF